This T cell receptor (beta chain) stems from a study of Ad26.COV2.S vaccination and SARS-CoV-2 variants. Findings and caveats of the study: Across vaccine and placebo recipients, the breadth of non-spike TCRs was similar.

This CDR3 contains 16 residues. V was cut by 5 bases and J by 1 base, with 17 bases left in between. CDR1 and CDR2 from the germline V gene are SGHTA and FQGNSA. Noted treatment: around 19 received Ad26.COV2.S at low or high dose, single or two shots; several received placebo; per-sample allocation not given. Repertoires come from day 63 after the first vaccine or placebo injection. Expression of Wuhan-strain SARS-CoV-2 spike came from the Ad26 vector that formed the vaccine. Repertoires were generated with immunoSEQ multiplex PCR, while TCRdb's copy carries only in-frame clones and drops some. The sample lists 330,000 or so clones, 75% to 90% occurring once. As regards this clone: The antigen remains unidentified.

This clonotype was sampled from a person between 18 and 65 years old who received the Ad26.COV2.S COVID-19 vaccine or a placebo. This sequence joins TRBV7-2 and TRBJ1-1; D possibly corresponds to TRBD1 (5 bases). The input for sequencing was peripheral blood, taken in a trial of Ad26.COV2.S vaccine versus placebo. The CDR3 spells CASSNRDGEWNTEAFF. The CDR3 DNA sequence: TGTGCCAGCAGCAACCGGGACGGGGAATGGAACACTGAAGCTTTCTTT.